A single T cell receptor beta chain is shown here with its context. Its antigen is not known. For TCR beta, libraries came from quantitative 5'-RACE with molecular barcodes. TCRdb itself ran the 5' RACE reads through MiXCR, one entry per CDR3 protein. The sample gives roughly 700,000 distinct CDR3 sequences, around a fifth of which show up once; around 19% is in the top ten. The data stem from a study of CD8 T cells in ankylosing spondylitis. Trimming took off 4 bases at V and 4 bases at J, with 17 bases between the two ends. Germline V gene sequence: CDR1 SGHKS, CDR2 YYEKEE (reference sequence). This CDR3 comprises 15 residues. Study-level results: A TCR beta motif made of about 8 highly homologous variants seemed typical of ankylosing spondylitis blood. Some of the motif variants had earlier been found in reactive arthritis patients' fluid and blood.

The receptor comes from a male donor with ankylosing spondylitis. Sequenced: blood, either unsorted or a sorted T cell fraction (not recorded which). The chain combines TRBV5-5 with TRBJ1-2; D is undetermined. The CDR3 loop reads CASSLSIGFLYGYTF. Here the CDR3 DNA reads TGTGCCAGCAGCCTCTCGATCGGGTTTCTCTATGGCTACACCTTC.